This T cell receptor (beta chain) was sequenced in a study of PD-1 blockade in classical Hodgkin lymphoma. Findings and caveats of the study: Why repertoires differed is undefined; disease activity or prior therapy possibly contributed. Complete responders started with a diversity level that resembled newly diagnosed patients at baseline. The study reported lower baseline TCR diversity in newly diagnosed patients than in healthy donors. Anyone who began nivolumab under 1 year after ASCT was excluded.

No patient escaped relapse after autologous stem cell transplantation, and brentuximab vedotin exposure varied. This table comes from immunoSEQ multiplex PCR, and its TCRdb copy is limited to in-frame clones, with some not included. In the table there are 72,000 or so clones, approximately 94% of which are singletons. This CDR3 is 17 amino acids long. The V gene end was trimmed by 4 bases and the J gene end by 3 bases; junction bases not matched to a gene: 9. Germline CDR1 and CDR2: PRHDT and FYEKMQ (reference sequence). With respect to this clone: Its antigen is unidentified.

Sequenced material: peripheral blood mononuclear cells (PBMCs), taken at baseline. The TCR originated in a human donor with classical Hodgkin lymphoma. This chain connects TRBV13 to TRBJ2-3; TRBD1 matches 11 bases. The CDR3 coding sequence is TGTGCCAGCAGCTCTGTAACCCGGGACAGGGGGACAGATACGCAGTATTTT. This translates into CASSSVTRDRGTDTQYF.